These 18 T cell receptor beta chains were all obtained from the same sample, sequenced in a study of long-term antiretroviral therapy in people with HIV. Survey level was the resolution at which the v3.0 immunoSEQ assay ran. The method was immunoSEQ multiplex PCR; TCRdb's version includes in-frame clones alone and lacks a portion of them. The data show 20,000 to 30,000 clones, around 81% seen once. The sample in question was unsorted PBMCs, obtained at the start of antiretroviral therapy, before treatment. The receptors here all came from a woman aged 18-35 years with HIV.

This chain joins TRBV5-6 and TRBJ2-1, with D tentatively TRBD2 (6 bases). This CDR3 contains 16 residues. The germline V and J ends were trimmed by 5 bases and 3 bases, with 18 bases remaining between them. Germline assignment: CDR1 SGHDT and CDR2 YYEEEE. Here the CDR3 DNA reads TGTGCCAGCAGTCCAGTCGGGCGGGACCTCTACAATGAGCAGTTCTTC. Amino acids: CASSPVGRDLYNEQFF.

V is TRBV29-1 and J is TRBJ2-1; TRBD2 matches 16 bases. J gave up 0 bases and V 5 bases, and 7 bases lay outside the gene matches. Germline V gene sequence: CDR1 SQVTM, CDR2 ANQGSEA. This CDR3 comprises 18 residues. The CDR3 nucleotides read TGCAGCGTTCAAGGGACTAGCGGGGGGGTTGGCTCCTACAATGAGCAGTTCTTC. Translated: CSVQGTSGGVGSYNEQFF.

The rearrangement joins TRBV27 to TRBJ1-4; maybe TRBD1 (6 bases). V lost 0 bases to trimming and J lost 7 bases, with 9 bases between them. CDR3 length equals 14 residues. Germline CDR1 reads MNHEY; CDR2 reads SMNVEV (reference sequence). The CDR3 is CASSLSTGSEKLFF. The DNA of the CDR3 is TGTGCCAGCAGTTTATCGACAGGAAGTGAAAAACTGTTTTTT.

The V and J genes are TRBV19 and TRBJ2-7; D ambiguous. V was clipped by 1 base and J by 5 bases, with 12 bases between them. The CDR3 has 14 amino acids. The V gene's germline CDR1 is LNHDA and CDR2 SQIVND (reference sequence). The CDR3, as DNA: TGTGCCAGTAGTATAGTTTCAGCGTCCCACGAGCAGTACTTC. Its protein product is CASSIVSASHEQYF.

Here the CDR3 reads CASTSVDSYEQYF. The DNA of the CDR3 is TGTGCCAGCACCTCGGTGGATTCGTACGAGCAGTACTTC. This rearrangement joins TRBV7-9 to TRBJ2-7; D uncertain. The CDR3 sequence is 13 residues long. Trimming stripped 7 bases from V and 4 bases from J, with 14 bases between. CDR1 is SEHNR and CDR2 is FQNEAQ in the germline V gene (reference sequence).

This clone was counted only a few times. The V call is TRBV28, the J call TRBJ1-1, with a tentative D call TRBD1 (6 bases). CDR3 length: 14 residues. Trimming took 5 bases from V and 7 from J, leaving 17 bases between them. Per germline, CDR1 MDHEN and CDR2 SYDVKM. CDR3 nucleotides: TGTGCCAGCAGTCGTGGGTCGGGACAACTTGAAGCTTTCTTT. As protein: CASSRGSGQLEAFF.

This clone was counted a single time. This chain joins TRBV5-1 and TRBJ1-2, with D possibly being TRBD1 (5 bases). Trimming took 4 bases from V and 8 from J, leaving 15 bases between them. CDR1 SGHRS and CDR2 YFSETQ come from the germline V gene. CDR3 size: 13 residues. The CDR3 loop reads CASSLVGLGGYTF. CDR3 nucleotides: TGCGCCAGCAGCCTCGTGGGGCTCGGCGGCTACACCTTC.

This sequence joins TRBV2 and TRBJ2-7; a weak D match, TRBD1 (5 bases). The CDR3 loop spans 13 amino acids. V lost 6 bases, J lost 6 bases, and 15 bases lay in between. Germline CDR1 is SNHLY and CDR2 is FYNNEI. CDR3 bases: TGTGCCAGCAGCCACGAAGGACACACCGAGCAGTACTTC. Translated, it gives CASSHEGHTEQYF.

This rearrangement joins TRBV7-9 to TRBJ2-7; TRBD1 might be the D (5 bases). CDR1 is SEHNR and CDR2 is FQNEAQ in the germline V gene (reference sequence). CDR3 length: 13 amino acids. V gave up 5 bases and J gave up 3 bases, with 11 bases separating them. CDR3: CASSPVDSYEQYF. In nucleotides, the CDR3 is TGTGCCAGCAGCCCCGTCGACAGCTACGAGCAGTACTTC.

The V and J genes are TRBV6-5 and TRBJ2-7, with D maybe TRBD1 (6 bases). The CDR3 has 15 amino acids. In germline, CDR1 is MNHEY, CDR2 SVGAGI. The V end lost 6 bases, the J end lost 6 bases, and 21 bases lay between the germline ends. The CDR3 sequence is CASSSGQEPTFEQYF. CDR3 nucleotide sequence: TGTGCCAGCAGCTCGGGACAAGAACCCACCTTCGAGCAGTACTTC.

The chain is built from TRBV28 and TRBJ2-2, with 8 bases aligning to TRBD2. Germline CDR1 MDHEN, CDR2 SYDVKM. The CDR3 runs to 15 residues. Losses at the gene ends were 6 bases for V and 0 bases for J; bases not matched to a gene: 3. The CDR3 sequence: CASRLSGANTGELFF. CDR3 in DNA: TGTGCCAGCAGACTTAGCGGGGCGAACACCGGGGAGCTGTTTTTT.

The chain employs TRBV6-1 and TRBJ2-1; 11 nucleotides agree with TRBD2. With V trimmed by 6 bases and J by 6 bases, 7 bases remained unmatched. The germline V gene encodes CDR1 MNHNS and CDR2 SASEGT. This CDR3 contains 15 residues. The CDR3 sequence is CASSELAGDGNEQFF. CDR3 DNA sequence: TGTGCCAGCAGCGAACTAGCGGGAGATGGCAATGAGCAGTTCTTC.

The CDR3 spells CASSYSRDTPSTLHF. CDR3 DNA: TGTGCCAGCAGTTACAGCCGGGATACTCCGTCCACCCTCCACTTT. The chain carries TRBV6-5 and TRBJ1-6; D call uncertain. From germline, CDR1 is MNHEY and CDR2 SVGAGI. The CDR3 is made up of 15 amino acids. V was pared by 2 bases and J by 14 bases, with 19 bases between.

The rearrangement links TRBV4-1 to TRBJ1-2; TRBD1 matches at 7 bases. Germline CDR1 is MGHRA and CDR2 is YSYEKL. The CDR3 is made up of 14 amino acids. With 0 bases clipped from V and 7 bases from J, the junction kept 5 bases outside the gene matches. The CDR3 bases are TGCGCCAGCAGCCAAGAGCACAGGGGAAGTGGCTACACCTTC. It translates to CASSQEHRGSGYTF.

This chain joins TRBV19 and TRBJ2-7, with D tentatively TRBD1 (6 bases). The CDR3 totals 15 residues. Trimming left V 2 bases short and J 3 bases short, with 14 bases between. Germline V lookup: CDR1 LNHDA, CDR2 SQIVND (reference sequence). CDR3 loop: CASSITGKSRYEQYF. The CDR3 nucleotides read TGTGCCAGTAGTATAACAGGGAAGAGCCGCTACGAGCAGTACTTC.

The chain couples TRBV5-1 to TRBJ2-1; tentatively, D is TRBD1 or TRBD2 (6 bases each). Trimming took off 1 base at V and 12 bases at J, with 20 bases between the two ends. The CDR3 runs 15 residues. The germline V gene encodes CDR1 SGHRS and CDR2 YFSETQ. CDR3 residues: CASSLTGAHAGGQFF. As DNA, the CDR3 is TGCGCCAGCAGCTTGACGGGGGCCCACGCGGGTGGGCAGTTCTTC.

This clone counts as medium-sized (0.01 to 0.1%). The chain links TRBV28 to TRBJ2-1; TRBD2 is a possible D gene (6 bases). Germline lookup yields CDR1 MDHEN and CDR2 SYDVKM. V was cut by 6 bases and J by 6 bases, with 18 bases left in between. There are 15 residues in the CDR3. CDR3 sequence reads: CASSLGRDPINEQFF. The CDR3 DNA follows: TGTGCCAGCAGCCTTGGGCGGGACCCAATCAATGAGCAGTTCTTC.

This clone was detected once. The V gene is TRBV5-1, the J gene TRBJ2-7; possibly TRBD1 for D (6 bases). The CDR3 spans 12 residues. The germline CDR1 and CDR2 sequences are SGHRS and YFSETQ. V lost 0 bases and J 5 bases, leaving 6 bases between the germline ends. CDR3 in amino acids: CASSLDRDEQYF. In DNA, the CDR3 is TGCGCCAGCAGCTTGGACAGGGACGAGCAGTACTTC.